The 21 T cell receptor beta chains below all came from one sample that was sequenced in a study of T cell responses to AZD1222 COVID-19 vaccine. The protocol was immunoSEQ multiplex PCR, while the TCRdb copy is restricted to in-frame clones and leaves out a portion. This table has 140,000 to 150,000 clones, roughly nine tenths appearing once. The sample in question was peripheral blood, obtained on day 0 of AZD1222 vaccination. Receptor source: an adult in good health.

The chain uses TRBV7-2 and TRBJ2-7, with TRBD1 as a possible D gene (5 bases). V was pared by 6 bases and J by 4 bases, with 10 bases between. This CDR3 spans 12 amino acids. CDR1 is SGHTA, CDR2 FQGNSA, per germline. CDR3 in amino acids: CASSIRQYEQYF. The CDR3 nucleotides read TGTGCCAGCAGTATTAGACAGTACGAGCAGTACTTC.

The chain employs TRBV6-5 and TRBJ1-4; a weak D match, TRBD1 (6 bases). The germline V gene has CDR1 MNHEY and CDR2 SVGAGI. The V end was cut by 6 bases, the J end by 0 bases, with 8 bases between. The CDR3 runs 14 residues. The CDR3 sequence: CASRRTATNEKLFF. CDR3 nucleotide sequence: TGTGCCAGCAGGAGGACAGCAACTAATGAAAAACTGTTTTTT.

V is TRBV19 and J is TRBJ2-2, with D possibly being TRBD1 (5 bases). CDR1 and CDR2 from the germline V gene are LNHDA and SQIVND (reference sequence). V lost 2 bases and J lost 7, with 8 bases in between. The CDR3 contains 13 residues. The CDR3 region is CASSISTGGELFF. CDR3 bases: TGTGCCAGTAGTATATCCACAGGCGGGGAGCTGTTTTTT. Based on the CDR3 plus reference TRBV19 and TRBJ2-2, the full variable domain is DGGITQSPKYLFRKEGQNVTLSCEQNLNHDAMYWYRQDPGQGLRLIYYSQIVNDFQKGDIAEGYSVSREKKESFPLTVTSAQKNPTAFYLCASSISTGGELFFGEGSRLTVL.

The chain is built from TRBV9 and TRBJ2-7, with 9 bases lining up with TRBD1. The CDR3 totals 13 residues. V lost 0 bases and J lost 12; bases outside the gene matches: 7. CDR1 is SGDLS, CDR2 YYNGEE, per germline. CDR3: CASSVGQGGFRYF. CDR3 in DNA: TGTGCCAGCAGCGTAGGACAGGGGGGATTTCGGTACTTC.

CDR3 in DNA: TGTGCCAGCAGCCAACTGACAGACAGCACAGATACGCAGTATTTT. Its protein product is CASSQLTDSTDTQYF. The chain is built from TRBV3-1 (or the pseudogene TRBV3-2) and TRBJ2-3; D may be TRBD1 (5 bases). This CDR3 is built from 15 residues. Germline V gene lookup returns CDR1 LGHDT and CDR2 YNNKEL (reference sequence). Trimming shortened V by 2 bases and J by 0 bases, and 9 bases separated the two germline ends.

The CDR3, as DNA: TGTGCCAGCAGCTTAGCCTTTGGTGCCGGGGAGCTGTTTTTT. It is translated as CASSLAFGAGELFF. The V gene is TRBV7-7, the J gene TRBJ2-2; no definite D call. Germline loops: CDR1 SSHAT, CDR2 FNYEAQ (reference sequence). V lost 0 bases and J lost 6, with 8 bases in between. The CDR3 sequence is 14 residues long.

The chain is built from TRBV6-5 and TRBJ2-1, with a tentative D call TRBD2 (6 bases). Germline CDR1 reads MNHEY; CDR2 reads SVGAGI. The CDR3 runs to 14 residues. Trimming took 6 bases from V and 7 from J, leaving 16 bases between them. This CDR3 reads CASRRERFGNEQFF. CDR3 coding DNA: TGTGCCAGCAGGCGGGAAAGGTTTGGGAATGAGCAGTTCTTC.

Notes on this clone: This same CDR3 is encoded by further DNA sequences in the sample. V gene TRBV28 combines with J gene TRBJ2-1; 9 nucleotides match TRBD1. Germline CDR1 MDHEN, CDR2 SYDVKM. The V gene end was trimmed by 10 bases and the J gene end by 0 bases; junction bases not matched to a gene: 28. This CDR3 is 22 amino acids long. The CDR3, as DNA: TGTGCCACAAAAAACTCAGGGGCCCGGGACAGGGCCACTTTTAGCTCCTACAATGAGCAGTTCTTC. Protein product: CATKNSGARDRATFSSYNEQFF.

This sequence joins TRBV6-6 and TRBJ1-1, with 8 bases matching TRBD1. The length of the CDR3 is 14 residues. Trimming at V came to 3 bases and at J to 4 bases, leaving 4 bases not matched to a gene. Germline-derived CDR1 and CDR2 are MNHNY and SVGAGI (reference sequence). CDR3 DNA sequence: TGTGCCAGCAGTTATGGCACAGGGGGCACTGAAGCTTTCTTT. Protein sequence: CASSYGTGGTEAFF.

This CDR3 is CASSSQVGNSPLHF. The CDR3 nucleotides read TGTGCCAGCAGCTCCCAGGTCGGGAATTCACCCCTCCACTTT. The chain has TRBV6-5 and TRBJ1-6; D unclear. V gave up 6 bases and J gave up 7 bases, with 13 bases separating them. The CDR3 contains 14 residues. CDR1 is MNHEY and CDR2 is SVGAGI in the germline V gene.

V is TRBV7-6 and J is TRBJ2-7; D is unresolved. The CDR3 is 15 residues long. CDR1 SGHVS and CDR2 FNYEAQ come from the germline V gene. Trimming stripped 5 bases from V and 3 bases from J, with 17 bases between. This CDR3 is CASSPLSGPGYEQYF. CDR3 coding DNA: TGTGCCAGCAGCCCCTTGTCCGGGCCCGGCTACGAGCAGTACTTC.

This chain links TRBV7-2 with TRBJ2-7; D unresolved. Trimming took 0 bases from V and 2 from J, leaving 8 bases between them. The CDR3 contains 14 residues. The germline gives CDR1 SGHTA, CDR2 FQGNSA. CDR3: CASSLARNAYEQYF. CDR3 DNA: TGTGCCAGCAGCTTAGCGAGAAACGCCTACGAGCAGTACTTC.

The chain links TRBV9 to TRBJ1-2; D might be TRBD1 (5 bases). V gave up 2 bases and J gave up 8 bases, with 16 bases separating them. The CDR3 runs to 14 residues. The V gene's germline CDR1 is SGDLS and CDR2 YYNGEE. The CDR3 nucleotides read TGTGCCAGCAGCGTTAGCGGGGGGTTCGGGGGCTACACCTTC. Protein sequence: CASSVSGGFGGYTF.

This chain connects TRBV27 to TRBJ1-6, with D hard to call. The CDR3 covers 15 residues. The V gene lost 5 bases and the J gene lost 7 bases, with 15 bases spanning the gap. Germline CDR1 MNHEY, CDR2 SMNVEV (reference sequence). The CDR3 reads CASSPRTERNSPLHF. The CDR3 bases are TGTGCCAGCAGTCCGCGGACGGAGAGAAATTCACCCCTCCACTTT.

This chain uses TRBV5-6 with TRBJ2-3; no reliable D call. CDR1 and CDR2 (germline): SGHDT, YYEEEE. The CDR3 is 15 residues long. V was cut by 4 bases and J by 2 bases, with 14 bases left in between. The CDR3 here is CASSGGILSTDTQYF. In nucleotides, the CDR3 is TGTGCCAGCAGCGGTGGCATCCTATCCACAGATACGCAGTATTTT.

This clone showed up just once. The chain joins TRBV9 to TRBJ2-1, with 7 nucleotides matching TRBD2. This CDR3 has 19 residues. Trimming cost V 4 bases and J 4 bases; bases outside gene matches: 20. CDR1 and CDR2 from the germline V gene are SGDLS and YYNGEE. The CDR3 reads CASSIQAPTAGTRYNEQFF. CDR3 sequence (DNA): TGTGCCAGCAGCATACAAGCCCCAACAGCGGGAACGAGATACAATGAGCAGTTCTTC. The entire variable domain, with the rest obtained from reference TRBV9 and TRBJ2-1, is as follows: DSGVTQTPKHLITATGQRVTLRCSPRSGDLSVYWYQQSLDQGLQFLIQYYNGEERAKGNILERFSAQQFPDLHSELNLSSLELGDSALYFCASSIQAPTAGTRYNEQFFGPGTRLTVL.

This sequence joins TRBV5-4 and TRBJ1-1; 7 bases are shared with TRBD1. Per germline, CDR1 SGHNT and CDR2 YYREEE (reference sequence). With V trimmed by 4 bases and J by 5 bases, 5 bases remained unmatched. CDR3 length equals 13 residues. The CDR3 DNA is TGTGCCAGCAGCCGCGACAGGGATACTGAAGCTTTCTTT. Its translation: CASSRDRDTEAFF. The complete variable domain, with remaining parts taken from reference TRBV5-4 and TRBJ1-1, reads ETGVTQSPTHLIKTRGQQVTLRCSSQSGHNTVSWYQQALGQGPQFIFQYYREEENGRGNFPPRFSGLQFPNYSSELNVNALELDDSALYLCASSRDRDTEAFFGQGTRLTVV.

The J gene is TRBJ2-7, the V gene TRBV2; D remains unclear. The length of the CDR3 is 14 residues. From germline, CDR1 is SNHLY and CDR2 FYNNEI. V was pared by 2 bases and J by 3 bases, with 11 bases between. The CDR3 reads CASSETRASYEQYF. The CDR3 nucleotides are TGTGCCAGCAGTGAAACTCGCGCGAGCTACGAGCAGTACTTC.

The chain employs TRBV14 and TRBJ2-5; the D is unclear. V was trimmed by 4 bases and J by 5 bases, leaving 17 bases between them. Germline V gene sequence: CDR1 SGHDN, CDR2 FVKESK. This CDR3 is built from 15 residues. In DNA, the CDR3 is TGTGCCAGCAGCCTCAAACCGGCGGTGGGGGAGACCCAGTACTTC. It encodes CASSLKPAVGETQYF.

The rearrangement joins TRBV4-3 to TRBJ1-1; D gene ambiguous. Trimming shortened V by 0 bases and J by 1 base, and 21 bases separated the two germline ends. Germline CDR1 is LGHNA and CDR2 is YSLEER. The CDR3 runs 19 residues. The CDR3 loop is CASSQDLSLLGLWNTEAFF. In DNA, the CDR3 is TGCGCCAGCAGCCAAGATCTTTCCCTTCTCGGGTTATGGAACACTGAAGCTTTCTTT.

V usage is TRBV9 and J usage is TRBJ2-1, with no clear D. The CDR3 is 12 amino acids. Germline CDR1 SGDLS, CDR2 YYNGEE. Between the trimmed V and J ends, which lost 5 bases and 0 bases, there was a span of 3 bases. The CDR3 loop reads CASRSSYNEQFF. The CDR3 region has the DNA TGTGCCAGCAGGAGCTCCTACAATGAGCAGTTCTTC.